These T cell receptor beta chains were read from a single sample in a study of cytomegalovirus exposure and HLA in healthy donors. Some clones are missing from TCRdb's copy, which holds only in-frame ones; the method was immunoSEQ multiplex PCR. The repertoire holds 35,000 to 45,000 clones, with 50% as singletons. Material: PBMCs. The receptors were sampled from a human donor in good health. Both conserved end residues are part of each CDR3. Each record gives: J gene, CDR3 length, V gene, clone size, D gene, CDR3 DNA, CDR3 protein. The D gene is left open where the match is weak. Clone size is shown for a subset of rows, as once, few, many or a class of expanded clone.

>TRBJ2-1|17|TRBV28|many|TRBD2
TGTGCCAGCAGTTCCTCTAGCGGGAGGGGGACTTACAATGAGCAGTTCTTC
CASSSSSGRGTYNEQFF
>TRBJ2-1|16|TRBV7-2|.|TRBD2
TGTGCCAGCAGCTTAGTCCGGACTAGCGGCAACAATGAGCAGTTCTTC
CASSLVRTSGNNEQFF
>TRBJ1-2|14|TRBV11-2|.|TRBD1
TGTGCCAGCAGCTCCGGGACAGGGACTGGAGGCTACACCTTC
CASSSGTGTGGYTF
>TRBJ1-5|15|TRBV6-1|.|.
TGTGCCAGTAGCCGTACGCGGGCGGGCCGGGAGCCCCAGCATTTT
CASSRTRAGREPQHF
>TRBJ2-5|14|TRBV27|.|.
TGTGCCAGCAGCTTGGGTACTAGGTTGGAGACCCAGTACTTC
CASSLGTRLETQYF
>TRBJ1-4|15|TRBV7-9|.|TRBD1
TGTGCCAGCAGCTTAGCCCCGACAGGGGGCGAAAAACTGTTTTTT
CASSLAPTGGEKLFF
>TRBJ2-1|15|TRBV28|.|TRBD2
TGTGCCAGCAGCCCTACTAGCGGGAGGGCCTACGAGCAGTTCTTC
CASSPTSGRAYEQFF
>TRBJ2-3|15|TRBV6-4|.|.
TGTGCCAGCAGTGACTCATATGGGGCCACAGATACGCAGTATTTT
CASSDSYGATDTQYF
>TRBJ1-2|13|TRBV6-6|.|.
TGTGCCAGCAGTGAGGACAGTCTCTATGGCTACACCTTC
CASSEDSLYGYTF
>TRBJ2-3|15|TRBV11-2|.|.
TGTGCCAGCAGCTTGGTGGGAGCGAGGGGGGATACGCAGTATTTT
CASSLVGARGDTQYF
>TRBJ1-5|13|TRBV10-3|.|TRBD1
TGTGCCACCGACAGGGACGGCAATCAGCCCCAGCATTTT
CATDRDGNQPQHF
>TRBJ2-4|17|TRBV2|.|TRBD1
TGTGCCAGCAACGAAGACAGGGGGCAACTAGCCAAAAACATTCAGTACTTC
CASNEDRGQLAKNIQYF
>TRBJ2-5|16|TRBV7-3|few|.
TGTGCCAGCAGCCCCCGACATTCAGGGGCCGGAGGGACCCAGTACTTC
CASSPRHSGAGGTQYF
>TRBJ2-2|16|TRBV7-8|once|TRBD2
TGTGCCAGCAGCTTAAACCGGGCTAGCGGCACCGGGGAGCTGTTTTTT
CASSLNRASGTGELFF
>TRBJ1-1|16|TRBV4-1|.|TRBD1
TGCGCCAGCACTCGGACAGGTGGCCCTATGAACACTGAAGCTTTCTTT
CASTRTGGPMNTEAFF
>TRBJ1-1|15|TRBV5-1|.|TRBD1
TGCGCCAGCAGCTCCCGACAGGGAAGCGGGACTGAAGCTTTCTTT
CASSSRQGSGTEAFF
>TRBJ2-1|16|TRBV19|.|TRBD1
TGTGCCAGTACCACGGGGACAGGGAGATTATACAATGAGCAGTTCTTC
CASTTGTGRLYNEQFF
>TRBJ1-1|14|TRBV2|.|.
TGTGCCAGCAGTGATCAGGCCGTGAGCACTGAAGCTTTCTTT
CASSDQAVSTEAFF
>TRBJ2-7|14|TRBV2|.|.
TGTGCCAGCAGTGGGATTGGACTTGACTACGAGCAGTACTTC
CASSGIGLDYEQYF
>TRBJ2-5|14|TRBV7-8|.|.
TGTGCCAGCAGCTTTACAGCAATGCAAGAGACCCAGTACTTC
CASSFTAMQETQYF
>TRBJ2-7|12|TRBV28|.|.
TGTGCCACACTCAGGCAGGGTTACGAGCAGTACTTC
CATLRQGYEQYF
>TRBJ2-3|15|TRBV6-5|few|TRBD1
TGTGCCAGCAGTAGAGACAGGGGTAGCACAGATACGCAGTATTTT
CASSRDRGSTDTQYF
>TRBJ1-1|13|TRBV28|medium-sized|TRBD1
TGTGCCAGCAGTCGGGACAGGGTGTCTGAAGCTTTCTTT
CASSRDRVSEAFF
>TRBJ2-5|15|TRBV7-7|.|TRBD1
TGTGCCAGCAGCTCAGGGACAGGGGGCCAAGAGACCCAGTACTTC
CASSSGTGGQETQYF
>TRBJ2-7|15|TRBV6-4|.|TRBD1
TGTGCCAGCAGTGGGGGGCAGGGGGAAATGGGAGAGCAGTACTTC
CASSGGQGEMGEQYF
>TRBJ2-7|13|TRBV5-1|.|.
TGCGCCAGCAGCTTGGCCGATCGGTACGAGCAGTACTTC
CASSLADRYEQYF
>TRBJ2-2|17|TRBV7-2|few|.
TGTGCCAGCAGCTCCTCCTGGGGGCAGGGGAACACCGGGGAGCTGTTTTTT
CASSSSWGQGNTGELFF
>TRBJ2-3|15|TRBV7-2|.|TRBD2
TGTGCCAGCAGCCCAGGACTAGGGCGTCGCGATACGCAGTATTTT
CASSPGLGRRDTQYF
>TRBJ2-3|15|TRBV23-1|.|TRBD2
TGCGCCAGCAGTCAGGGACTAGCGGGAGCGGATACGCAGTATTTT
CASSQGLAGADTQYF
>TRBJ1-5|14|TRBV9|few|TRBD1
TGTGCCAGCAGCGCCGGGACAGGGGGCCAGCCCCAGCATTTT
CASSAGTGGQPQHF
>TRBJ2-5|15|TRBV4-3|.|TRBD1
TGCGCCAGCAGCACCCGGGACAGGGCATTGGAGACCCAGTACTTC
CASSTRDRALETQYF
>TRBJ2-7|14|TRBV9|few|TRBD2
TGTGCCAGCAGCGCCGGACTAGCTTTATACGAGCAGTACTTC
CASSAGLALYEQYF
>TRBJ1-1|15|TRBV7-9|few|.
TGTGCCAGCAGCTTAGGTCAGGGCCGCTACACTGAAGCTTTCTTT
CASSLGQGRYTEAFF
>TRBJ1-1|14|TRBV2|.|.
TGTGCCAGCACCCTAGGGGGTGACAGGATCGGAGCTTTCTTT
CASTLGGDRIGAFF
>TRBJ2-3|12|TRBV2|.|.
TGTGCCAGCTTATGGCTGACTGATACGCAGTATTTT
CASLWLTDTQYF
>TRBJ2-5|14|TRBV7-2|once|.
TGTGCCAGCAGCGCGGGGACAGCCCAAGAGACCCAGTACTTC
CASSAGTAQETQYF
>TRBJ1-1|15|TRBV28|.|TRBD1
TGTGCCAGCAGGAAGACAGGGCGGGGGGGCACTGAAGCTTTCTTT
CASRKTGRGGTEAFF
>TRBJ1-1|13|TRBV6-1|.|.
TGTGCCAGCAGTTATACAGAGAACACTGAAGCTTTCTTT
CASSYTENTEAFF
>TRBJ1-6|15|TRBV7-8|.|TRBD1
TGTGCCAGCAGCATGGGACAGGTCAATAATTCACCCCTCCACTTT
CASSMGQVNNSPLHF
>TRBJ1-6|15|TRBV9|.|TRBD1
TGTGCCAGCAGCGTAAGAGGGGGCGCGACCTCACCCCTCCACTTT
CASSVRGGATSPLHF
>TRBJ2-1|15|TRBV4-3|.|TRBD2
TGCGCCAGCAGCCAAGATCGACTAGCGGGAAATGAGCAGTTCTTC
CASSQDRLAGNEQFF
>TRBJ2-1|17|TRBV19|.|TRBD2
TGTGCCAGTAGTATCCGGACTAGCGGGAGCTCCTACAATGAGCAGTTCTTC
CASSIRTSGSSYNEQFF
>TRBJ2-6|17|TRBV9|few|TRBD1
TGTGCCAGCAGCCCCCGGACAGGGTTGAGTGGGGCCAACGTCCTGACTTTC
CASSPRTGLSGANVLTF
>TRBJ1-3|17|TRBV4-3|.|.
TGCGCCAGCAGCCAAGAGGGAGGGACCTTCTCTGGAAACACCATATATTTT
CASSQEGGTFSGNTIYF
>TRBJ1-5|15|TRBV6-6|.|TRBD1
TGTGCCAGCAGTTACTATGGGACAGGGTCCCAGCCCCAGCATTTT
CASSYYGTGSQPQHF
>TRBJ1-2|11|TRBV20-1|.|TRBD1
TGCATCAGCGGGACAGGGGATGGCTACACCTTC
CISGTGDGYTF
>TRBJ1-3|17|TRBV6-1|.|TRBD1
TGTGCCAGCAGTGAAGCAGGGACAGGGGGTACTGGAAACACCATATATTTT
CASSEAGTGGTGNTIYF
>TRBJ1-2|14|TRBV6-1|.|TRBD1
TGTGCCAGCAGTGAATACCAGGGGGCGGGGGGCTACACCTTC
CASSEYQGAGGYTF
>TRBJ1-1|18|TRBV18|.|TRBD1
TGTGCCAGCTCACCATTAGGACAGGGCCACCCCGGGAACACTGAAGCTTTCTTT
CASSPLGQGHPGNTEAFF